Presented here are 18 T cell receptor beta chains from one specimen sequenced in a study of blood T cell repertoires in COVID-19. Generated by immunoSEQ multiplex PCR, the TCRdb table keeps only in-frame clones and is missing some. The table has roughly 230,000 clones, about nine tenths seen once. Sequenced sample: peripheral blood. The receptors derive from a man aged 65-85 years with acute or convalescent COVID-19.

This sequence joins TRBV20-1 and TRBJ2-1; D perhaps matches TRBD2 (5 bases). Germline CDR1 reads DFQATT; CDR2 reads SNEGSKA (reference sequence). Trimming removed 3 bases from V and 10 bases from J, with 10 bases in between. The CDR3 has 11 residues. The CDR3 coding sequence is TGCAGTGCTAGGGGCCAGCGGGAGCAGTTCTTC. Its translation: CSARGQREQFF.

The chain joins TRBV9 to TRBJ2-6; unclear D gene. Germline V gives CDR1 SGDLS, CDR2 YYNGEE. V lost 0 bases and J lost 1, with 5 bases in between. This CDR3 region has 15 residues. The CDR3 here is CASSVEQSGANVLTF. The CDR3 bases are TGTGCCAGCAGCGTAGAACAATCTGGGGCCAACGTCCTGACTTTC.

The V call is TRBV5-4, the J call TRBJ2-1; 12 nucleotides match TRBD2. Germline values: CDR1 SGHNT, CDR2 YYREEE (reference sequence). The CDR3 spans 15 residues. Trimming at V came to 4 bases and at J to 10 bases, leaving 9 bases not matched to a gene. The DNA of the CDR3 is TGTGCCAGCAGCCTAGCGGGAGGGCGTACGGGCGAGCAGTTCTTC. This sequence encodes CASSLAGGRTGEQFF. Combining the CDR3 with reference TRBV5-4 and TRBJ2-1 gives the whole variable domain ETGVTQSPTHLIKTRGQQVTLRCSSQSGHNTVSWYQQALGQGPQFIFQYYREEENGRGNFPPRFSGLQFPNYSSELNVNALELDDSALYLCASSLAGGRTGEQFFGPGTRLTVL.

The CDR3 coding sequence is TGTGCCAGCAGCCAAGAAGGCTACTATTCGAACACCGGGGAGCTGTTTTTT. Translated: CASSQEGYYSNTGELFF. The chain couples TRBV3-1 (or the pseudogene TRBV3-2) to TRBJ2-2; no reliable D call. The germline gives CDR1 LGHDT, CDR2 YNNKEL (reference sequence). Trimming removed 0 bases at V and 0 bases at J, with 11 bases between. The CDR3 is 17 residues long.

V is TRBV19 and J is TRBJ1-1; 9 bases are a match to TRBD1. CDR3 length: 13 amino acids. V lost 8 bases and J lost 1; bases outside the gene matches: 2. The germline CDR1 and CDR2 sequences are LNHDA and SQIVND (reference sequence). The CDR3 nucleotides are TGTGCCAGTTTGGGACAGGGGAACACTGAAGCTTTCTTT. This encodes CASLGQGNTEAFF.

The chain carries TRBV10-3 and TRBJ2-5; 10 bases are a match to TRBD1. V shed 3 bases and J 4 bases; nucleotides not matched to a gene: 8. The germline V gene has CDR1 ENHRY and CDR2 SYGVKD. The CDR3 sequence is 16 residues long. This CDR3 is CAISDSRDRGGETQYF. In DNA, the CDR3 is TGTGCCATCAGTGATAGCCGGGACAGGGGAGGAGAGACCCAGTACTTC.

This CDR3 is CASSLTGQGWNEQFF. DNA of the CDR3: TGTGCCAGCAGCTTAACGGGACAGGGGTGGAATGAGCAGTTCTTC. The rearrangement links TRBV7-2 to TRBJ2-1, with TRBD1 matching over 10 bases. The CDR3 spans 15 residues. Germline assignment: CDR1 SGHTA and CDR2 FQGNSA. With V trimmed by 2 bases and J by 7 bases, 5 bases remained unmatched. Full variable domain (missing parts from reference TRBV7-2 and TRBJ2-1): GAGVSQSPSNKVTEKGKDVELRCDPISGHTALYWYRQSLGQGLEFLIYFQGNSAPDKSGLPSDRFSAERTGGSVSTLTIQRTQQEDSAVYLCASSLTGQGWNEQFFGPGTRLTVL.

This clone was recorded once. DNA of the CDR3: TGTGCCAGTAGTAGCGAAATCTATGGCTACACCTTC. It yields the protein CASSSEIYGYTF. The V and J genes are TRBV19 and TRBJ1-2; no firm D call. Trimming took off 4 bases at V and 4 bases at J, with 7 bases between the two ends. CDR1 LNHDA and CDR2 SQIVND come from the germline V gene (reference sequence). The CDR3 spans 12 residues.

This CDR3 reads CASSSGHHLSNQPQHF. DNA for the CDR3: TGTGCCAGCAGTTCGGGACACCACCTTAGCAATCAGCCCCAGCATTTT. The rearrangement joins TRBV28 to TRBJ1-5; possibly TRBD1 for D (6 bases). The V and J ends lost 4 bases and 0 bases respectively, with 13 bases between them. The CDR3 loop spans 16 amino acids. CDR1 and CDR2 from the germline V gene are MDHEN and SYDVKM.

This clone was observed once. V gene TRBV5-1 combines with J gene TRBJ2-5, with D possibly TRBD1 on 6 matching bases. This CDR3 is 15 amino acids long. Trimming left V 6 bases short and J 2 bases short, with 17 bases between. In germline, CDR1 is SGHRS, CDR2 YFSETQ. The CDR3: CASTRGRGLQETQYF. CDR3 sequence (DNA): TGCGCCAGCACTCGGGGCAGGGGATTGCAAGAGACCCAGTACTTC.

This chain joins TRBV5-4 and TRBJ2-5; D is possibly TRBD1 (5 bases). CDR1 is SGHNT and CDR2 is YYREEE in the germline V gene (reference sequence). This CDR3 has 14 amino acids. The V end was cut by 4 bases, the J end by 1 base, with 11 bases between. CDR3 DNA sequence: TGTGCCAGCAGCCATACGGACACCCAAGAGACCCAGTACTTC. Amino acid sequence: CASSHTDTQETQYF.

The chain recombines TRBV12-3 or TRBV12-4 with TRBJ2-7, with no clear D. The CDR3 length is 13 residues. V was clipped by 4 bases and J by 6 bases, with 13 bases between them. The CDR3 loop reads CASSSYLTGEQYF. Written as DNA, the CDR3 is TGTGCCAGCAGTTCCTACCTCACTGGCGAGCAGTACTTC.

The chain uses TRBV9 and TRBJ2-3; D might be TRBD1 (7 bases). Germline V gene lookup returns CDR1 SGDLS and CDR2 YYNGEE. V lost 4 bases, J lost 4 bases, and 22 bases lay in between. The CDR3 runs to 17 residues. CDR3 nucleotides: TGTGCCAGCAGCCCCCGACAGGGTTCGGACTACGCAGATACGCAGTATTTT. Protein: CASSPRQGSDYADTQYF.

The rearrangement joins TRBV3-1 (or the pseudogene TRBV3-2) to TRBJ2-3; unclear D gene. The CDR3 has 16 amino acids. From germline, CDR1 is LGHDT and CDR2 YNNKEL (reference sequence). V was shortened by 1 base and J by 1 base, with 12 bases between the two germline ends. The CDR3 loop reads CASSQVPSLRTDTQYF. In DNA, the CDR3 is TGTGCCAGCAGCCAAGTCCCTAGTCTCCGCACAGATACGCAGTATTTT.

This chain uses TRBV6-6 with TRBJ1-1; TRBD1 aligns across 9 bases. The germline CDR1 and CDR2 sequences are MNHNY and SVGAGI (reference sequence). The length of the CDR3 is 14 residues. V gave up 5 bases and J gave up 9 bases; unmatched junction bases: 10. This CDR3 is CASSQPGQGSQAFF. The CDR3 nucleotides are TGTGCCAGCAGTCAACCGGGACAGGGTTCCCAAGCTTTCTTT.

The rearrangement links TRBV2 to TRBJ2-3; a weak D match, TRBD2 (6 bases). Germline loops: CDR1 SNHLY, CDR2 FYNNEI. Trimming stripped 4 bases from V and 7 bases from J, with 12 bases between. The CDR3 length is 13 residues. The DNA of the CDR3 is TGTGCCAGCAGTGGGGGGGTCCTCAATACGCAGTATTTT. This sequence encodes CASSGGVLNTQYF.

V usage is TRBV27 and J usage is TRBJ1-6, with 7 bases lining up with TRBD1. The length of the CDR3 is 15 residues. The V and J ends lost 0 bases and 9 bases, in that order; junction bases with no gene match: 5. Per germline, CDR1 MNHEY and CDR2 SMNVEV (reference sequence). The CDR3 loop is CASSLSTGHGSPLHF. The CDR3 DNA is TGTGCCAGCAGTTTATCGACAGGGCATGGTTCACCCCTCCACTTT.

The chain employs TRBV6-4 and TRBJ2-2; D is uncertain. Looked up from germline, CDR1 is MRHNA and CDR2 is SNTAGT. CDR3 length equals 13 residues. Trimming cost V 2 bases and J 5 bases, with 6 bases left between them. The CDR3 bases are TGTGCCAGCAGTGACGGTGCGACCGGGGAGCTGTTTTTT. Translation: CASSDGATGELFF.